A single sample is the source of the 31 T cell receptor beta chains below, sequenced in a study of T-cell memory formation after mild COVID-19. TCRdb reanalysed the 5' RACE reads using MiXCR and keeps one entry per CDR3 protein. The sample consists of about 430,000 distinct CDR3 sequences, about a sixth of them appearing once. Sequencing input: PBMCs or a T cell subset sorted from them (not recorded which). All receptors derive from a man between 18 and 29 years old who had mild COVID-19 (a few samples of this study predate the infection). Cell type and time point are not known.

CDR3 coding DNA: TGTGCCAGCAACTGGCGGTCCACTGAAGCTTTCTTT. Protein sequence: CASNWRSTEAFF. V is TRBV2 and J is TRBJ1-1; D gene uncertain. The V and J ends lost 7 bases and 4 bases respectively, with 10 bases between them. Per germline, CDR1 SNHLY and CDR2 FYNNEI. This CDR3 region has 12 residues.

The chain employs TRBV2 and TRBJ1-2; possible D gene TRBD1, 6 bases. This CDR3 comprises 14 residues. CDR1 is SNHLY, CDR2 FYNNEI, per germline. The V gene lost 4 bases and the J gene lost 1 base, with 10 bases spanning the gap. The CDR3 sequence is CASSAGVDNYGYTF. In DNA form, the CDR3 reads TGTGCCAGCAGTGCAGGGGTCGATAACTATGGCTACACCTTC.

This clonotype has a handful of counts. The V and J genes are TRBV6-2 or TRBV6-3 and TRBJ2-1; maybe TRBD2 (5 bases). Germline CDR1 MNHEY, CDR2 SVGEGT. The CDR3 is 13 amino acids. V was shortened by 6 bases and J by 8 bases, with 14 bases between the two germline ends. CDR3 sequence: CASRVLVIDEQFF. The CDR3 DNA is TGTGCCAGCAGGGTACTAGTCATCGATGAGCAGTTCTTC.

The gene calls are TRBV7-3 and TRBJ2-1; no reliable D call. Germline V gives CDR1 SGHTA, CDR2 FQGTGA. V lost 8 bases and J lost 3, with 5 bases in between. This CDR3 has 11 residues. The CDR3 reads CASGVYNEQFF. The DNA of the CDR3 is TGTGCCAGCGGCGTCTACAATGAGCAGTTCTTC.

The rearrangement uses TRBV7-6 and TRBJ1-4, with D uncertain. Germline CDR1 SGHVS, CDR2 FNYEAQ. The length of the CDR3 is 15 residues. V gave up 1 base and J gave up 0 bases, with 6 bases separating them. In nucleotides, the CDR3 is TGTGCCAGCAGCTTAGTGGCTTCAACTAATGAAAAACTGTTTTTT. Translating gives CASSLVASTNEKLFF.

The table lists this clonotype with a few counts. The chain is built from TRBV20-1 and TRBJ2-4; D remains unclear. The CDR3 sequence is 14 residues long. Germline V lookup: CDR1 DFQATT, CDR2 SNEGSKA (reference sequence). V was cut by 5 bases and J by 0 bases, with 11 bases left in between. Written as DNA, the CDR3 is TGCAGTGCTGCCGCGGCTCGAGCCAAAAACATTCAGTACTTC. It is translated as CSAAAARAKNIQYF.

This clonotype was counted a few times. CDR3 sequence reads: CASSTQEQVPFYGYTF. In nucleotides, the CDR3 is TGTGCCAGCAGCACCCAGGAACAGGTCCCTTTCTATGGCTACACCTTC. V gene TRBV14 combines with J gene TRBJ1-2; D is perhaps TRBD1 (5 bases). V dropped 5 bases and J dropped 4 bases, with 20 bases sitting between them. In germline, CDR1 is SGHDN, CDR2 FVKESK. The length of the CDR3 is 16 residues.

This clonotype was picked up a small number of times. V and J are TRBV9 and TRBJ1-6; the D is unclear. CDR1 is SGDLS, CDR2 YYNGEE, per germline. The length of the CDR3 is 14 residues. V lost 0 bases and J lost 4, with 5 bases in between. Here the CDR3 reads CASSVVAYNSPLHF. In DNA form, the CDR3 reads TGTGCCAGCAGCGTAGTGGCTTATAATTCACCCCTCCACTTT.

This clonotype came up a few times. This CDR3 reads CASSLSSGAIQETQYF. The CDR3 DNA sequence: TGCGCCAGCAGCTTGTCGAGCGGGGCGATACAAGAGACCCAGTACTTC. This chain connects TRBV5-1 to TRBJ2-5, with TRBD2 matching 7 bases. The CDR3 is 16 residues long. The junction had 8 bases not matched to a gene; V was cut back by 1 base and J by 2 bases. The germline CDR1 and CDR2 sequences are SGHRS and YFSETQ.

This clonotype was seen at least ten times. The V and J genes are TRBV12-3 or TRBV12-4 and TRBJ2-2; D is perhaps TRBD1 (6 bases). Between the trimmed V and J ends, which lost 3 bases and 7 bases, there was a span of 12 bases. The CDR3 consists of 14 residues. The CDR3 region is CASSLNRAVGELFF. CDR3 nucleotides: TGTGCCAGCAGTTTGAACAGGGCCGTCGGGGAGCTGTTTTTT.

This clonotype was seen only a few times. The chain combines TRBV4-1 with TRBJ2-3; 8 bases line up with TRBD1. The CDR3 length is 16 residues. Germline V gene data show CDR1 as MGHRA and CDR2 as YSYEKL. The V segment lost 4 bases and the J segment 5 bases; nucleotides outside the gene matches: 11. CDR3 in amino acids: CASSLTGTGGVDTQYF. In DNA, the CDR3 is TGCGCCAGCAGCCTAACCGGGACAGGAGGGGTAGATACGCAGTATTTT.

The chain joins TRBV7-2 to TRBJ1-2; D perhaps matches TRBD1 (6 bases). Germline V gives CDR1 SGHTA, CDR2 FQGNSA. Trimming removed 6 bases at V and 0 bases at J, with 17 bases between. The CDR3 runs 16 residues. The DNA for the CDR3 is TGTGCCAGCAGTTATGACAGGAATTCACCTAACTATGGCTACACCTTC. It translates to CASSYDRNSPNYGYTF. The entire variable domain, with the rest obtained from reference TRBV7-2 and TRBJ1-2, is as follows: GAGVSQSPSNKVTEKGKDVELRCDPISGHTALYWYRQSLGQGLEFLIYFQGNSAPDKSGLPSDRFSAERTGGSVSTLTIQRTQQEDSAVYLCASSYDRNSPNYGYTFGSGTRLTVV.

The chain is built from TRBV6-4 and TRBJ2-3; D perhaps matches TRBD2 (6 bases). Germline-derived CDR1 and CDR2 are MRHNA and SNTAGT. This CDR3 contains 16 residues. Trimming left V 6 bases short and J 4 bases short, with 20 bases between. CDR3 DNA: TGTGCCAGCAGCCGGGACTCCCGGAGTGGGGCAGATACGCAGTATTTT. Protein product: CASSRDSRSGADTQYF.

The V call is TRBV4-1, the J call TRBJ2-5; maybe TRBD2 (5 bases). The CDR3 has 14 amino acids. V lost 0 bases and J lost 2, with 7 bases in between. The V gene's germline CDR1 is MGHRA and CDR2 YSYEKL. The CDR3 sequence is CASSQERVQETQYF. The CDR3 nucleotides are TGCGCCAGCAGCCAAGAGAGGGTTCAAGAGACCCAGTACTTC.

This chain connects TRBV12-3 or TRBV12-4 to TRBJ2-2, with unresolved D. V was clipped by 3 bases and J by 4 bases, with 9 bases between them. This CDR3 comprises 14 residues. The CDR3 sequence: CASSLQDVTGELFF. DNA of the CDR3: TGTGCCAGCAGTTTGCAGGATGTCACCGGGGAGCTGTTTTTT.

This clonotype has only a few counts. V usage is TRBV28 and J usage is TRBJ1-3, with 7 bases matching TRBD1. Germline CDR1 MDHEN, CDR2 SYDVKM. The ends lost 5 bases at V and 7 bases at J; junction bases unmatched: 14. This CDR3 spans 16 amino acids. The CDR3 coding sequence is TGTGCCAGCAGTCCCGCCGATGACAGGGTACAGAACACCATATATTTT. Translating gives CASSPADDRVQNTIYF.

The rearrangement links TRBV9 to TRBJ1-2; 7 bases map to TRBD1. The CDR3 runs 17 residues. Germline CDR1 and CDR2: SGDLS and YYNGEE. Trimming removed 3 bases from V and 1 base from J; junction bases left unmatched: 12. The CDR3 loop is CASSAGPGQKVNYGYTF. CDR3 sequence (DNA): TGTGCCAGCAGCGCGGGACCGGGACAGAAAGTTAACTATGGCTACACCTTC.

The V gene is TRBV18, the J gene TRBJ2-3; TRBD1 is a possible D gene (6 bases). Germline V gene lookup returns CDR1 KGHSH and CDR2 LQKENI. The V end lost 3 bases, the J end lost 6 bases, and 13 bases lay between the germline ends. CDR3 length equals 14 residues. CDR3 region: CASSPPNDRDTQYF. DNA for the CDR3: TGTGCCAGCTCACCCCCGAACGACAGGGATACGCAGTATTTT.

The chain combines TRBV7-2 with TRBJ1-6, with unresolved D. There are 15 residues in the CDR3. Per germline, CDR1 SGHTA and CDR2 FQGNSA. Trimming pared 3 bases from V and 8 bases from J, leaving 14 bases between. CDR3 bases: TGTGCCAGCAGCTTGATGGCCACGGGTCATTCACCCCTCCACTTT. Its protein is CASSLMATGHSPLHF.

V usage is TRBV4-2 and J usage is TRBJ1-3, with a possible D match to TRBD1 (5 bases). CDR1 LGHNA and CDR2 YNFKEQ come from the germline V gene. Trimming removed 0 bases from V and 2 bases from J, with 8 bases in between. This CDR3 is built from 15 residues. The CDR3 nucleotides read TGTGCCAGCAGCCAAGATCTGGGGGCTGGAAACACCATATATTTT. The encoded protein is CASSQDLGAGNTIYF.

This clonotype was counted between two and nine times. V is TRBV7-3 and J is TRBJ1-6; TRBD1 matches at 10 bases. V lost 3 bases, J lost 9 bases, and 2 bases stayed unmatched. Germline V CDR1 and CDR2: SGHTA, FQGTGA. This CDR3 spans 14 amino acids. As DNA, the CDR3 is TGTGCCAGCAGCTTGACAGGGGGCAGTTCACCCCTCCACTTT. Translated: CASSLTGGSSPLHF.

V usage is TRBV29-1 and J usage is TRBJ2-3, with D tentatively TRBD1 (6 bases). The CDR3 length is 12 residues. V was clipped by 7 bases and J by 9 bases, with 17 bases between them. Germline loops: CDR1 SQVTM, CDR2 ANQGSEA. The CDR3 region is CSARTVVGTQYF. CDR3 DNA: TGCAGCGCCAGGACAGTGGTGGGCACGCAGTATTTT.

DNA of the CDR3: TGTGCCAGCAGCCTCGGACTAGCGGGGGTCGGCGGCGAGCAGTACTTC. Protein: CASSLGLAGVGGEQYF. The V and J genes are TRBV11-2 and TRBJ2-7, with 13 bases fitting TRBD2. CDR1 is SGHAT, CDR2 FQNNGV, per germline. The CDR3 runs 16 residues. The V and J ends lost 5 bases and 6 bases, in that order; junction bases with no gene match: 10.

This clonotype was detected ten times or more. The chain carries TRBV5-5 and TRBJ2-3; TRBD1 is a possible D gene (6 bases). From germline, CDR1 is SGHKS and CDR2 YYEKEE (reference sequence). CDR3 size: 15 residues. The ends were cut back, 0 bases at V and 3 bases at J, with 11 bases in the middle. Here the CDR3 DNA reads TGTGCCAGCAGCTTGGTACAGGGTCAGACAGATACGCAGTATTTT. Protein product: CASSLVQGQTDTQYF.

The chain combines TRBV2 with TRBJ1-5, with D maybe TRBD1 (5 bases). Germline lookup yields CDR1 SNHLY and CDR2 FYNNEI. The CDR3 totals 15 residues. Trimming removed 5 bases at V and 0 bases at J, with 11 bases between. The CDR3 nucleotides read TGTGCCAGCAGTTGGGGACCGTATAGCAATCAGCCCCAGCATTTT. Protein: CASSWGPYSNQPQHF.

This clonotype has a handful of counts. The V gene is TRBV20-1, the J gene TRBJ2-2; D ambiguous. Germline-derived CDR1 and CDR2 are DFQATT and SNEGSKA (reference sequence). The CDR3 extends over 13 amino acids. The germline V and J ends were trimmed by 0 bases and 5 bases, with 7 bases remaining between them. The CDR3 coding sequence is TGCAGTGCTAGAGATTTCGGAACCGGGGAGCTGTTTTTT. Its translation is CSARDFGTGELFF.

This clonotype was counted between two and nine times. The chain combines TRBV5-1 with TRBJ2-7, with TRBD1 matching over 10 bases. Per germline, CDR1 SGHRS and CDR2 YFSETQ. This CDR3 contains 12 residues. The junction had 2 bases not matched to a gene; V was cut back by 5 bases and J by 6 bases. Written as DNA, the CDR3 is TGCGCCAGCAGGACAGGGGGCGGCGAGCAGTACTTC. Protein product: CASRTGGGEQYF. Full variable domain (remainder filled in from reference TRBV5-1 and TRBJ2-7): KAGVTQTPRYLIKTRGQQVTLSCSPISGHRSVSWYQQTPGQGLQFLFEYFSETQRNKGNFPGRFSGRQFSNSRSEMNVSTLELGDSALYLCASRTGGGEQYFGPGTRLTVT.

This clonotype appeared a single time. The chain recombines TRBV10-3 with TRBJ2-7; TRBD1 matches at 11 bases. Germline loops: CDR1 ENHRY, CDR2 SYGVKD. The CDR3 totals 13 residues. After removal of 11 bases from V and 7 bases from J, the junction contained 10 bases not matched to a gene. CDR3 nucleotides: TGTGCCGCCCGAACGGGGACAGGGGGTGAGCAGTACGTC. Amino acid sequence: CAARTGTGGEQYV.

The genes are TRBV14 and TRBJ2-1; unclear D gene. This CDR3 region has 13 residues. V gave up 0 bases and J gave up 8 bases, with 8 bases separating them. Looked up from germline, CDR1 is SGHDN and CDR2 is FVKESK. CDR3 in amino acids: CASSQDWGHEQFF. The CDR3 DNA reads as TGTGCCAGCAGCCAAGATTGGGGTCATGAGCAGTTCTTC. Combining the CDR3 with reference TRBV14 and TRBJ2-1 gives the whole variable domain EAGVTQFPSHSVIEKGQTVTLRCDPISGHDNLYWYRRVMGKEIKFLLHFVKESKQDESGMPNNRFLAERTGGTYSTLKVQPAELEDSGVYFCASSQDWGHEQFFGPGTRLTVL.

The chain is built from TRBV6-2 or TRBV6-3 and TRBJ1-1; perhaps TRBD1 as D (5 bases). Per the germline V gene, CDR1 is MNHEY and CDR2 is SVGEGT. CDR3 size: 14 residues. V lost 2 bases to trimming and J lost 10 bases, with 17 bases between them. CDR3 DNA: TGTGCCAGCAGTTACGGTATCTTGGGGACCGCAGCTTTCTTT. Its translation: CASSYGILGTAAFF.

The rearrangement links TRBV29-1 to TRBJ2-2; no clear D gene. Trimming shortened V by 7 bases and J by 2 bases, and 11 bases separated the two germline ends. Per the germline V gene, CDR1 is SQVTM and CDR2 is ANQGSEA. The CDR3 totals 13 residues. CDR3 coding DNA: TGCAGCGCCTCGGGCTATAACACCGGGGAGCTGTTTTTT. This sequence encodes CSASGYNTGELFF.